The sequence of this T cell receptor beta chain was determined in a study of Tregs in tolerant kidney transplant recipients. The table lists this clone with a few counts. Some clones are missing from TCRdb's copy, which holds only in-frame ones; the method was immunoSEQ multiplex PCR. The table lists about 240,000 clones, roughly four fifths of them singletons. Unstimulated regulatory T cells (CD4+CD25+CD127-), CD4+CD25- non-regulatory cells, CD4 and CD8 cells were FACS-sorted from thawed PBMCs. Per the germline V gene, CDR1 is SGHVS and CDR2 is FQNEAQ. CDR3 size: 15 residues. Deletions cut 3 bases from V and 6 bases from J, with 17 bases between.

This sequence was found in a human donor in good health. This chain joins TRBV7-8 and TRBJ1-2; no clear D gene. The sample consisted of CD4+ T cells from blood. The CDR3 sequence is CASSLGFGEGHGYTF. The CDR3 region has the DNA TGTGCCAGCAGCTTGGGTTTTGGGGAAGGGCATGGCTACACCTTC. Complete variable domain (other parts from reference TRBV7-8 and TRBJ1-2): GAGVSQSPRYKVAKRGQDVALRCDPISGHVSLFWYQQALGQGPEFLTYFQNEAQLDKSGLPSDRFFAERPEGSVSTLKIQRTQQEDSAVYLCASSLGFGEGHGYTFGSGTRLTVV.